A single sample is the source of the 26 T cell receptor beta chains below, sequenced in a study of cytomegalovirus exposure and HLA in healthy donors. Vbeta (60) and Jbeta (13) primers were used in the PCR. Measured with immunoSEQ multiplex PCR; TCRdb has only the in-frame clones, and not every one. The sample has approximately 73,000 clones; 60% to 75% are singletons. The sample consisted of PBMCs. These receptors all come from a man aged 65-85 years in good health and CMV-seronegative.

The chain combines TRBV4-3 with TRBJ2-1, with 10 bases fitting TRBD2. The CDR3 has 19 residues. Germline V lookup: CDR1 LGHNA, CDR2 YSLEER. J gave up 2 bases and V 0 bases, and 10 bases lay outside the gene matches. The CDR3 nucleotides are TGCGCCAGCAGCCAAGAAGGAGCGGGGGGGGTTGATGCCTACAATGAGCAGTTCTTC. This translates into CASSQEGAGGVDAYNEQFF.

This chain uses TRBV6-5 with TRBJ1-5; 7 bases align to TRBD1. This CDR3 spans 13 amino acids. After removal of 4 bases from V and 5 bases from J, the junction contained 2 bases not matched to a gene. The V gene's germline CDR1 is MNHEY and CDR2 SVGAGI. The CDR3 spells CASSSDRDQPQHF. The CDR3 nucleotides are TGTGCCAGCAGTTCCGACAGGGATCAGCCCCAGCATTTT.

The rearrangement uses TRBV30 and TRBJ2-7; TRBD1 agrees at 9 bases. The CDR3 sequence is 13 residues long. Germline CDR1 is GTSNPN and CDR2 is SVGIG (reference sequence). V shed 8 bases, J shed 5 bases, and the junction held 10 bases outside the gene matches. The CDR3 nucleotides are TGTGCCGGGGGACAGGGCGGGTGGGACGAGCAGTACTTC. Amino acids: CAGGQGGWDEQYF.

This clone was observed a handful of times. This chain joins TRBV30 and TRBJ1-5, with D unclear. CDR3 length: 13 amino acids. Looked up from germline, CDR1 is GTSNPN and CDR2 is SVGIG (reference sequence). Deletions cut 1 base from V and 7 bases from J, with 11 bases between. CDR3 loop: CAWSETGGQPQHF. In DNA, the CDR3 is TGTGCCTGGAGTGAGACGGGAGGCCAGCCCCAGCATTTT.

V is TRBV7-2 and J is TRBJ2-4; D may be TRBD1 (6 bases). Deletions cut 5 bases from V and 1 base from J, with 18 bases between. From germline, CDR1 is SGHTA and CDR2 FQGNSA. The CDR3 length is 17 residues. CDR3 in amino acids: CASSTTGSSGAKNIQYF. CDR3 nucleotide sequence: TGTGCCAGCAGCACCACAGGGTCGAGTGGGGCCAAAAACATTCAGTACTTC.

Many counts were recorded for this clone. The gene calls are TRBV27 and TRBJ1-6, with 7 nucleotides matching TRBD1. The CDR3 is 18 residues long. V shed 9 bases, J shed 0 bases, and the junction held 14 bases outside the gene matches. Germline V gene lookup returns CDR1 MNHEY and CDR2 SMNVEV (reference sequence). The CDR3 loop reads CASRDSWFLGSYNSPLHF. CDR3 coding DNA: TGTGCCAGTCGGGACAGCTGGTTCTTGGGCTCCTATAATTCACCCCTCCACTTT.

This clone has a handful of counts. V gene TRBV5-1 combines with J gene TRBJ2-7, with 7 bases lining up with TRBD2. The germline CDR1 and CDR2 sequences are SGHRS and YFSETQ. This CDR3 comprises 15 residues. V shed 0 bases, J shed 2 bases, and the junction held 5 bases outside the gene matches. The CDR3 protein is CASSLGGGPPYEQYF. CDR3 sequence (DNA): TGCGCCAGCAGCTTGGGGGGAGGGCCTCCCTACGAGCAGTACTTC.

This clone was seen only a few times. The chain is built from TRBV18 and TRBJ2-5; 9 nucleotides align to TRBD1. CDR3 length: 16 amino acids. Germline CDR1 is KGHSH and CDR2 is LQKENI. The trim removed 5 bases at V and 5 bases at J, leaving 12 bases unmatched. The CDR3 coding sequence is TGTGCCAGCTCATTCACACAGGGGGCGCGCTGGGAGACCCAGTACTTC. Residues: CASSFTQGARWETQYF.

This clone was seen more than once but under ten times. V is TRBV19 and J is TRBJ2-7, with D possibly being TRBD1 (5 bases). The V gene lost 5 bases and the J gene lost 0 bases, with 17 bases spanning the gap. The CDR3 covers 16 residues. Germline V gene sequence: CDR1 LNHDA, CDR2 SQIVND (reference sequence). The CDR3 nucleotides are TGTGCCAGTAGTCTCAAGGGGCCTCCGAGCTCCTACGAGCAGTACTTC. It encodes CASSLKGPPSSYEQYF.

The chain links TRBV7-9 to TRBJ1-1; D remains unclear. Trimming removed 8 bases at V and 1 base at J, with 17 bases between. CDR1 SEHNR and CDR2 FQNEAQ come from the germline V gene (reference sequence). There are 15 residues in the CDR3. CDR3 residues: CASYPSRGQNTEAFF. The CDR3 DNA sequence: TGTGCCAGCTACCCCTCCAGAGGTCAGAACACTGAAGCTTTCTTT.

Remarks on this clone: The junction departs from germline at one end; a sequencing error may be responsible. This rearrangement joins TRBV7-9 to TRBJ1-4, with TRBD1 matching 10 bases. Germline V gives CDR1 SEHNR, CDR2 FQNEAQ (reference sequence). CDR3 length: 15 residues. The CDR3 loop is CSSSLAGQGNEKLFF. The CDR3 nucleotides are TGTTCCAGCAGCTTAGCGGGACAGGGGAATGAAAAACTGTTTTTT.

CDR3 sequence (DNA): TGTGCCAGCAGTTTAGGGGCAAATTATGGCTACACCTTC. Its translation is CASSLGANYGYTF. V usage is TRBV27 and J usage is TRBJ1-2, with D possibly matching TRBD1 (5 bases). The CDR3 consists of 13 residues. Germline V gene data show CDR1 as MNHEY and CDR2 as SMNVEV (reference sequence). V was shortened by 2 bases and J by 5 bases, with 9 bases between the two germline ends.

The chain carries TRBV11-2 and TRBJ2-7; 7 nucleotides agree with TRBD2. This CDR3 is 13 amino acids long. Germline V CDR1 and CDR2: SGHAT, FQNNGV. The trim removed 5 bases at V and 2 bases at J, leaving 3 bases unmatched. The CDR3 is CASSMSGTYEQYF. CDR3 bases: TGTGCCAGCAGCATGAGCGGGACCTACGAGCAGTACTTC.

This chain uses TRBV5-1 with TRBJ2-7; 7 bases are shared with TRBD1. This CDR3 contains 14 residues. Germline CDR1 and CDR2: SGHRS and YFSETQ. The junction had 5 bases not matched to a gene; V was cut back by 3 bases and J by 2 bases. The CDR3 loop reads CASSSGTAPYEQYF. CDR3 in DNA: TGCGCCAGCAGCTCCGGGACAGCGCCCTACGAGCAGTACTTC.

The genes are TRBV7-6 and TRBJ2-1, with D perhaps TRBD1 (6 bases). The CDR3 contains 17 residues. Germline V gene sequence: CDR1 SGHVS, CDR2 FNYEAQ. Trimming left V 2 bases short and J 10 bases short, with 24 bases between. CDR3 in amino acids: CASSLPTGRDITQEQFF. CDR3 DNA: TGTGCCAGCAGCTTACCGACAGGACGCGACATTACCCAGGAGCAGTTCTTC.

The sample holds a few counts of this clone. J is TRBJ2-7 and V is TRBV6-5, with 10 bases lining up with TRBD2. Germline values: CDR1 MNHEY, CDR2 SVGAGI. The CDR3 extends over 14 amino acids. Unmatched junction bases numbered 6, after V lost 6 bases and J lost 4 bases. CDR3 bases: TGTGCCAGCAGCAGCGGGAGGGCCGGTTACGAGCAGTACTTC. Protein: CASSSGRAGYEQYF.

The chain uses TRBV4-3 and TRBJ2-1, with 9 nucleotides matching TRBD2. V was clipped by 5 bases and J by 0 bases; unmatched bases: 2. This CDR3 is built from 15 residues. Germline V gene lookup returns CDR1 LGHNA and CDR2 YSLEER. The CDR3 sequence is CASSAGGFSYNEQFF. CDR3 in DNA: TGCGCCAGCAGCGCGGGAGGGTTCTCCTACAATGAGCAGTTCTTC.

This clone was counted only a few times. The J gene is TRBJ1-4, the V gene TRBV6-1; 9 nucleotides align to TRBD1. V lost 8 bases, J lost 7 bases, and 11 bases stayed unmatched. Germline values: CDR1 MNHNS, CDR2 SASEGT. The CDR3 extends over 15 amino acids. CDR3 nucleotides: TGTGCCAGCGGTCCCGGGACAGGGAACGGTGAAAAACTGTTTTTT. Its translation: CASGPGTGNGEKLFF.

This clone was seen only once. The chain employs TRBV5-8 and TRBJ1-1, with unresolved D. V was shortened by 0 bases and J by 1 base, with 10 bases between the two germline ends. The CDR3 covers 15 residues. Germline values: CDR1 SGHTS, CDR2 YDEGEE. The CDR3, as DNA: TGTGCCAGCAGCTTGGCCGGGTCACCGAACACTGAAGCTTTCTTT. Translated: CASSLAGSPNTEAFF.

DNA of the CDR3: TGTGCCAGCAGCGCAGGAACAGCTCCCTACGAGCAGTACTTC. This codes for CASSAGTAPYEQYF. The genes are TRBV9 and TRBJ2-5; D remains unclear. The J call is in doubt because the DNA end fits TRBJ2-7 better. The CDR3 covers 14 residues. The V gene's germline CDR1 is SGDLS and CDR2 YYNGEE.

This clone was found a few times. This chain links TRBV6-1 with TRBJ2-1; possible D gene TRBD1, 6 bases. V was shortened by 8 bases and J by 4 bases, with 15 bases between the two germline ends. The CDR3 has 14 amino acids. Germline CDR1 reads MNHNS; CDR2 reads SASEGT. The CDR3 region has the DNA TGTGCCAGCCTCGTGGCAGGGGCATACAATGAGCAGTTCTTC. This sequence encodes CASLVAGAYNEQFF.

This clone was seen a handful of times. The chain joins TRBV6-5 to TRBJ1-2; no clear D. In germline, CDR1 is MNHEY, CDR2 SVGAGI. The CDR3 has 15 residues. Trimming took 0 bases from V and 3 from J, leaving 11 bases between them. The CDR3 loop is CASSYSIRGDYGYTF. The CDR3 DNA sequence: TGTGCCAGCAGTTACTCGATTCGGGGAGACTATGGCTACACCTTC.

The rearrangement uses TRBV19 and TRBJ1-5; D gene uncertain. This CDR3 is built from 14 residues. Germline CDR1 reads LNHDA; CDR2 reads SQIVND (reference sequence). V was shortened by 3 bases and J by 6 bases, with 12 bases between the two germline ends. The CDR3 DNA reads as TGTGCCAGTAGTATGCCTCGAGGGTTTCAGCCCCAGCATTTT. Its translation is CASSMPRGFQPQHF.

This clone showed up just once. This chain connects TRBV7-2 to TRBJ1-1, with 7 bases that match TRBD1. After removal of 5 bases from V and 4 bases from J, the junction contained 7 bases not matched to a gene. Germline V gives CDR1 SGHTA, CDR2 FQGNSA. This CDR3 spans 14 amino acids. The CDR3 DNA follows: TGTGCCAGCAGCCCTAGGGGGCCGGTCACTGAAGCTTTCTTT. Encoded protein: CASSPRGPVTEAFF.

The genes are TRBV5-4 and TRBJ1-2, with a tentative D call TRBD1 (5 bases). V gave up 4 bases and J gave up 5 bases, with 18 bases separating them. The CDR3 length is 15 residues. From germline, CDR1 is SGHNT and CDR2 YYREEE (reference sequence). The CDR3 nucleotides are TGTGCCAGCAGCCCTCCGGGAGGGGAGATATATGGCTACACCTTC. This gives the protein CASSPPGGEIYGYTF.

This clone was counted a single time. V gene TRBV29-1 combines with J gene TRBJ2-5, with D perhaps matching TRBD2 (7 bases). Trimming removed 7 bases from V and 2 bases from J, with 17 bases in between. The length of the CDR3 is 14 residues. CDR1 is SQVTM and CDR2 is ANQGSEA in the germline V gene. CDR3: CSGFSGGHQETQYF. The CDR3 DNA reads as TGCAGCGGGTTCTCCGGGGGGCATCAAGAGACCCAGTACTTC. The full variable domain, with the rest looked up from reference TRBV29-1 and TRBJ2-5, is SAVISQKPSRDICQRGTSLTIQCQVDSQVTMMFWYRQQPGQSLTLIATANQGSEATYESGFVIDKFPISRPNLTFSTLTVSNMSPEDSSIYLCSGFSGGHQETQYFGPGTRLLVL.